These T cell receptor beta chains were read from a single sample in a study of T cell changes during pregnancy in multiple sclerosis. Assay used: immunoSEQ multiplex PCR; TCRdb lists only in-frame clones, some missing. The sample consists of about 46,000 clones, 91% of them appearing once. This specimen consisted of CD8+ T cells from peripheral blood mononuclear cells, obtained after pregnancy. The source of these receptors is a female donor with multiple sclerosis, enrolled in a pregnancy study. Each CDR3 is given with its conserved first and last residue. A D gene is named only where the DNA matches it firmly. Clone size is shown for a subset of rows, as once, few, many or a class of expanded clone.

>TRBV11-2|TRBJ2-7|15|.|TRBD2
CASSLLASGKREQYF
TGTGCCAGCAGCTTATTAGCTAGCGGGAAGCGCGAGCAGTACTTC
>TRBV10-3|TRBJ1-1|18|.|TRBD1
CAISEGTTGGRGNTEAFF
TGTGCCATCAGTGAGGGTACGACAGGGGGCCGGGGGAACACTGAAGCTTTCTTT
>TRBV16|TRBJ1-2|16|.|.
CASSLRIPSSVRGYTF
TGTGCCAGCAGCCTTAGGATTCCTTCTAGTGTACGAGGCTACACCTTC
>TRBV30|TRBJ1-1|13|.|TRBD1
CAWDRVRATEAFF
TGTGCCTGGGACAGGGTGAGGGCGACTGAAGCTTTCTTT
>TRBV5-1|TRBJ2-7|14|.|.
CASSPVEGLHEQYF
TGCGCCAGCAGCCCTGTAGAGGGACTGCACGAGCAGTACTTC
>TRBV29-1|TRBJ2-1|12|.|.
CSAVGSDNEQFF
TGCAGCGCAGTCGGCAGCGACAATGAGCAGTTCTTC
>TRBV1|TRBJ1-4|17|.|.
CTSSQEEGGSLGEKLFF
TGCACCAGCAGCCAAGAGGAGGGCGGGAGTTTGGGCGAAAAACTGTTTTTT
>TRBV29-1|TRBJ2-5|15|.|TRBD1
CSVEMPGQGKETQYF
TGCAGCGTTGAGATGCCCGGACAGGGGAAGGAGACCCAGTACTTC
>TRBV2|TRBJ2-1|16|.|.
CASSPSQGLPYNEQFF
TGTGCCAGCAGCCCATCTCAGGGACTTCCATACAATGAGCAGTTCTTC
>TRBV27|TRBJ2-7|14|once|.
CASSQQGDYYEQYF
TGTGCCAGCAGCCAACAGGGGGACTACTACGAGCAGTACTTC
>TRBV5-4|TRBJ2-1|15|.|TRBD1
CASSFSGTGDNEQFF
TGTGCCAGCAGCTTTTCCGGGACAGGAGACAATGAGCAGTTCTTC
>TRBV6-4|TRBJ2-2|14|.|TRBD2
CASTRLADTGELFF
TGTGCCAGCACCAGACTAGCGGACACCGGGGAGCTGTTTTTT
>TRBV19|TRBJ2-1|12|.|.
CASSIPGYEQFF
TGTGCCAGTAGTATCCCCGGGTATGAGCAGTTCTTC
>TRBV2|TRBJ2-7|15|.|TRBD1
CASSPPGQGIHEQYF
TGTGCCAGCAGCCCTCCGGGACAGGGGATTCACGAGCAGTACTTC
>TRBV4-3|TRBJ1-4|20|.|.
CASSQDAGSVMIATNEKLFF
TGCGCCAGCAGCCAGGACGCTGGGAGCGTGATGATAGCAACTAATGAAAAACTGTTTTTT
>TRBV5-1|TRBJ2-1|14|.|.
CASSKWGPTDEQFF
TGCGCCAGCAGCAAGTGGGGCCCTACGGATGAGCAGTTCTTC
>TRBV7-7|TRBJ2-7|13|.|.
CASSSMGAVEQYF
TGTGCCAGCAGCTCCATGGGGGCAGTGGAGCAGTACTTC
>TRBV7-8|TRBJ1-2|14|.|TRBD1
CASSLGQGAYGYTF
TGTGCCAGCAGCTTAGGTCAGGGGGCATATGGCTACACCTTC